The 18 T cell receptor beta chains listed next were all sequenced from one sample in a study (TCRdb year 2016). Library preparation used RT-PCR. Sequencer: Illumina MiSeq. TCRdb itself trimmed the public reads at Q25 with fastp, ran MiXCR and retained productive beta chains. Every distinct CDR3 protein forms one entry, paired with its most common genes and DNA. A total of about 700,000 distinct CDR3 sequences appear in this sample, 14% of them only once. 3% to 4.5% of the sample is in the top ten clones. Input material: memory CD4+ T cells from blood. The receptors were sampled from a female donor in good health, serving as a healthy control.

This clonotype came up a few times. V usage is TRBV4-3 and J usage is TRBJ2-3; 8 bases align to TRBD2. This CDR3 region has 15 residues. Germline-derived CDR1 and CDR2 are LGHNA and YSLEER. Losses at the gene ends were 4 bases for V and 3 bases for J; bases not matched to a gene: 6. In DNA form, the CDR3 reads TGCGCCAGCAGCCGGACGGGGGGGAGGACAGATACGCAGTATTTT. Translated: CASSRTGGRTDTQYF.

The chain links TRBV28 to TRBJ2-7; D tentatively fits TRBD1 or TRBD2 (6 bases each). V lost 11 bases to trimming and J lost 3 bases, with 26 bases between them. Germline V gene lookup returns CDR1 MDHEN and CDR2 SYDVKM. The CDR3 covers 16 residues. The chain's CDR3 is CAWSGGRGTYIYEQYF. CDR3 bases: TGTGCCTGGAGTGGGGGGCGCGGTACATATATCTACGAGCAGTACTTC.

This clonotype was seen a handful of times. This chain joins TRBV10-3 and TRBJ1-4, with D perhaps TRBD1 (5 bases). CDR1 and CDR2 (germline): ENHRY, SYGVKD. The CDR3 is 12 amino acids. Trimming took off 3 bases at V and 8 bases at J, with 7 bases between the two ends. In nucleotides, the CDR3 is TGTGCCATCAGTGACTGGGGGGAAAAACTGTTTTTT. As protein: CAISDWGEKLFF.

This clonotype was observed a handful of times. The chain couples TRBV6-2 or TRBV6-3 to TRBJ1-2; D is possibly TRBD1 (5 bases). The germline V and J ends were trimmed by 8 bases and 3 bases, with 13 bases remaining between them. The CDR3 contains 13 residues. CDR1 and CDR2 from the germline V gene are MNHEY and SVGEGT. The CDR3 DNA sequence: TGTGCCAGCCGTACCCCGGGGGACTATGGCTACACCTTC. This translates into CASRTPGDYGYTF.

This clonotype has only a few counts. The J gene is TRBJ2-2, the V gene TRBV5-1, with 11 nucleotides matching TRBD2. This CDR3 spans 15 amino acids. Germline CDR1 and CDR2: SGHRS and YFSETQ. The trim removed 3 bases at V and 7 bases at J, leaving 5 bases unmatched. The CDR3 DNA follows: TGCGCCAGCAGCTCGGCACTAGCGGGAGTCGGGGAGCTGTTTTTT. Translation gives CASSSALAGVGELFF. Variable domain in full (rest from reference TRBV5-1 and TRBJ2-2): KAGVTQTPRYLIKTRGQQVTLSCSPISGHRSVSWYQQTPGQGLQFLFEYFSETQRNKGNFPGRFSGRQFSNSRSEMNVSTLELGDSALYLCASSSALAGVGELFFGEGSRLTVL.

This chain joins TRBV15 and TRBJ2-1, with 9 bases fitting TRBD2. J lost 6 bases, V lost 2 bases, and 11 bases had no gene match. From germline, CDR1 is LNHNV and CDR2 YYDKDF (reference sequence). CDR3 length equals 17 residues. The CDR3 is CATSRLRTSEGINEQFF. CDR3 nucleotides: TGTGCCACCAGCAGATTGAGGACTAGCGAGGGGATCAATGAGCAGTTCTTC.

There are a few counts of this clonotype. This chain uses TRBV24-1 with TRBJ2-5; D unclear. Trimming took off 6 bases at V and 2 bases at J, with 9 bases between the two ends. This CDR3 has 13 residues. Germline V gene sequence: CDR1 KGHDR, CDR2 SFDVKD. Here the CDR3 reads CATSTSAQETQYF. Written as DNA, the CDR3 is TGTGCCACCAGTACAAGCGCACAAGAGACCCAGTACTTC.

V usage is TRBV18 and J usage is TRBJ2-5; maybe TRBD2 (5 bases). The CDR3 length is 15 residues. Germline CDR1 KGHSH, CDR2 LQKENI. V lost 6 bases and J lost 6, with 20 bases in between. The CDR3 loop is CASSPVSDPGKTQYF. DNA for the CDR3: TGTGCCAGCTCCCCGGTCTCGGATCCGGGAAAGACCCAGTACTTC.

This clonotype was seen at least ten times. The chain carries TRBV5-6 and TRBJ2-2; maybe TRBD1 (5 bases). V gave up 1 base and J gave up 3 bases, with 13 bases separating them. Germline V gene data show CDR1 as SGHDT and CDR2 as YYEEEE. This CDR3 is 16 amino acids long. The CDR3 DNA reads TGTGCCAGCAGCTTGTCTTGGGGCTCCGACACCGGGGAGCTGTTTTTT. This sequence encodes CASSLSWGSDTGELFF.

The chain has TRBV6-1 and TRBJ1-5, with a possible D match to TRBD1 (6 bases). Germline V lookup: CDR1 MNHNS, CDR2 SASEGT. The CDR3 length is 14 residues. The V end was cut by 0 bases, the J end by 3 bases, with 6 bases between. DNA of the CDR3: TGTGCCAGCAGTGAAGCGGGACACAATCAGCCCCAGCATTTT. Protein: CASSEAGHNQPQHF.

In the case of this clonotype: Since no conserved phenylalanine or tryptophan closes the CDR3, a read error is the likely cause. No DNA is shown, since the ends of the CDR3 on it are uncertain; the CDR3 is the one TCRdb lists. The genes are TRBV6-5 and TRBJ1-3; TRBD1 is the table's D call, not checked against the DNA. Termini included, the CDR3 measures 12 amino acids. Germline-derived CDR1 and CDR2 are MNHEY and SVGAGI. CDR3 amino acids: CASSYRGTGGFY.

The V and J genes are TRBV14 and TRBJ1-2; 10 bases agree with TRBD1. The CDR3 spans 16 residues. Germline-derived CDR1 and CDR2 are SGHDN and FVKESK. The junction had 12 bases not matched to a gene; V was cut back by 4 bases and J by 7 bases. CDR3 nucleotides: TGTGCCAGCAGCCCCCTCGACAGGGGGCACCGGGGTGGCTACACCTTC. This encodes CASSPLDRGHRGGYTF.

This clonotype showed up many times. This chain joins TRBV12-3 or TRBV12-4 and TRBJ2-1, with 9 bases matching TRBD2. V was clipped by 3 bases and J by 9 bases; unmatched bases: 6. The CDR3 loop spans 14 amino acids. Here the CDR3 reads CASSLRGGLGEQFF. DNA of the CDR3: TGTGCCAGCAGTTTGCGGGGGGGCTTGGGTGAGCAGTTCTTC.

The rearrangement joins TRBV14 to TRBJ1-6; weak D call: TRBD1 (5 bases). V was clipped by 1 base and J by 0 bases, with 13 bases between them. Germline values: CDR1 SGHDN, CDR2 FVKESK. The CDR3 loop spans 18 amino acids. CDR3 nucleotides: TGTGCCAGCAGCCAAGGTTACGGGACCTTCTCCTATAATTCACCCCTCCACTTT. It specifies CASSQGYGTFSYNSPLHF.

This clonotype was found a few times. The rearrangement joins TRBV5-6 to TRBJ1-6; D is ambiguous. V was shortened by 3 bases and J by 9 bases, with 16 bases between the two germline ends. Germline CDR1 SGHDT, CDR2 YYEEEE. The CDR3 extends over 15 amino acids. The CDR3, as DNA: TGTGCCAGCAGCTCCCCAACGGCAGTCGGTTCACCCCTCCACTTT. The encoded protein is CASSSPTAVGSPLHF.

The chain recombines TRBV28 with TRBJ2-1, with TRBD2 matching over 9 bases. Germline CDR1 reads MDHEN; CDR2 reads SYDVKM. CDR3 length: 17 amino acids. The V and J ends lost 6 bases and 6 bases, in that order; junction bases with no gene match: 15. For the CDR3, the DNA is TGTGCCAGCAGCCGGCTTCCGGGGGCGGGAGGGGTCAATGAGCAGTTCTTC. Residues: CASSRLPGAGGVNEQFF.

This clonotype came up many times. V is TRBV4-3 and J is TRBJ2-3; D gene ambiguous. Germline V lookup: CDR1 LGHNA, CDR2 YSLEER. The V gene lost 3 bases and the J gene lost 2 bases, with 12 bases spanning the gap. CDR3 length: 15 residues. CDR3 bases: TGCGCCAGCAGCCATCAGGTTTCAACCACAGATACGCAGTATTTT. Translating it yields CASSHQVSTTDTQYF.

The chain combines TRBV7-9 with TRBJ2-1; D could derive from TRBD1 or TRBD2 (5 bases each). This CDR3 has 15 residues. The germline V gene encodes CDR1 SEHNR and CDR2 FQNEAQ (reference sequence). V was pared by 2 bases and J by 7 bases, with 15 bases between. The CDR3 region has the DNA TGTGCCAGCAGCTTATACGGGGACGTGGGAAATGAGCAGTTCTTC. Translation gives CASSLYGDVGNEQFF.